The next 20 T cell receptor beta chains were all read from a single sample in a study of T cells after somatic rescue of genetic block. Sequenced by immunoSEQ multiplex PCR; TCRdb stores in-frame clones only, minus some. The table lists 14,000 to 15,000 clones, approximately 71% of them singletons, with around 30% in the top ten. Sequencing used peripheral blood mononuclear cells (PBMCs). These receptors came from a man aged 18 to 30.

The chain carries TRBV18 and TRBJ2-2, with 9 nucleotides matching TRBD2. CDR1 KGHSH and CDR2 LQKENI come from the germline V gene. The CDR3 length is 16 residues. The V segment lost 1 base and the J segment 5 bases; nucleotides outside the gene matches: 5. DNA for the CDR3: TGTGCCAGCTCACCACGACCAGCGGGAGGAACCGGGGAGCTGTTTTTT. Residues: CASSPRPAGGTGELFF.

The genes are TRBV7-6 and TRBJ2-3, with D possibly TRBD2 on 6 matching bases. The CDR3 covers 11 residues. Germline-derived CDR1 and CDR2 are SGHVS and FNYEAQ. Deletions cut 5 bases from V and 11 bases from J, with 11 bases between. The CDR3 coding sequence is TGTGCCAGCAGCCTTTCGGGACTGCAGTATTTT. Protein: CASSLSGLQYF.

The CDR3 sequence: CASSMYSNQPQHF. For the CDR3, the DNA is TGTGCCAGCAGTATGTATAGCAATCAGCCCCAGCATTTT. The V gene is TRBV27, the J gene TRBJ1-5, with unresolved D. The germline V gene has CDR1 MNHEY and CDR2 SMNVEV (reference sequence). The CDR3 has 13 residues. V was trimmed by 5 bases and J by 0 bases, leaving 5 bases between them.

The chain employs TRBV10-3 and TRBJ2-3; D gene ambiguous. Deletions cut 3 bases from V and 6 bases from J, with 16 bases between. This CDR3 is built from 15 residues. Looked up from germline, CDR1 is ENHRY and CDR2 is SYGVKD. CDR3 DNA: TGTGCCATCAGTGAATTGGGCCTAGTTAGGGATACGCAGTATTTT. Protein product: CAISELGLVRDTQYF.

CDR3 sequence reads: CAWSGRPYSGDNEKLFF. The DNA for the CDR3 is TGTGCCTGGAGTGGTCGGCCCTATAGCGGGGATAATGAAAAACTGTTTTTT. J is TRBJ1-4 and V is TRBV30; D not resolved. The CDR3 sequence is 17 residues long. The V end lost 1 base, the J end lost 4 bases, and 19 bases lay between the germline ends. CDR1 and CDR2 from the germline V gene are GTSNPN and SVGIG (reference sequence).

By frequency in the sample, this clone is medium-sized. V gene TRBV7-9 combines with J gene TRBJ2-4, with 12 bases identical to TRBD1. The CDR3 runs 19 residues. The V segment lost 2 bases and the J segment 6 bases; nucleotides outside the gene matches: 14. Germline loops: CDR1 SEHNR, CDR2 FQNEAQ (reference sequence). CDR3 DNA sequence: TGTGCCAGCAGCTTAACTCCGGGACAGGGGGCGTATAAAGGAAACATTCAGTACTTC. This codes for CASSLTPGQGAYKGNIQYF.

The chain employs TRBV2 and TRBJ1-2, with D tentatively TRBD1 (6 bases). V was shortened by 8 bases and J by 6 bases, with 16 bases between the two germline ends. Germline CDR1 is SNHLY and CDR2 is FYNNEI. This CDR3 has 13 residues. CDR3 protein: CASEGHTWDGYTF. CDR3 in DNA: TGTGCCAGCGAGGGACATACCTGGGATGGCTACACCTTC.

This clone ranks as medium-sized. Mismatch with germline at one junction end may stem from a read error. The V call is TRBV7-9, the J call TRBJ2-3; unclear D gene. CDR1 is SEHNR and CDR2 is FQNEAQ in the germline V gene (reference sequence). CDR3 length: 15 residues. This CDR3 reads CASSPTSISTNTQYF. CDR3 sequence (DNA): TGTGCCAGCAGCCCGACGTCGATATCCACAAATACGCAGTATTTT.

The DNA of the CDR3 is TGTGCCAGTAGTGCCCCCCCGGGACACTCCTACAATGAGCAGTTCTTC. It codes for CASSAPPGHSYNEQFF. The chain joins TRBV19 to TRBJ2-1; weak D call: TRBD1 (6 bases). This CDR3 has 16 residues. Germline loops: CDR1 LNHDA, CDR2 SQIVND (reference sequence). Trimming pared 5 bases from V and 0 bases from J, leaving 14 bases between.

This clone was recorded only once. The chain uses TRBV6-6 and TRBJ2-7; D perhaps matches TRBD1 (5 bases). This CDR3 region has 14 residues. V was pared by 4 bases and J by 3 bases, with 13 bases between. The V gene's germline CDR1 is MNHNY and CDR2 SVGAGI (reference sequence). The CDR3 region is CASSFRIRGYEQYF. CDR3 nucleotide sequence: TGTGCCAGCAGTTTCAGGATAAGGGGCTACGAGCAGTACTTC.

This clone was seen a few times. V gene TRBV7-6 combines with J gene TRBJ2-7; D may be TRBD1 or TRBD2 (5 bases each). The germline CDR1 and CDR2 sequences are SGHVS and FNYEAQ. With 3 bases removed from V and 2 bases from J, the gap between germline ends came to 11 bases. CDR3 length: 14 residues. DNA for the CDR3: TGTGCCAGCAGCTTCCGGGACCGTCCCTACGAGCAGTACTTC. Translation gives CASSFRDRPYEQYF.

The chain recombines TRBV6-6 with TRBJ1-5, with D possibly being TRBD1 (5 bases). The V gene's germline CDR1 is MNHNY and CDR2 SVGAGI (reference sequence). The CDR3 contains 15 residues. The germline V and J ends were trimmed by 2 bases and 2 bases, with 10 bases remaining between them. This chain's CDR3 is CASSYVQGGNQPQHF. The CDR3 DNA reads as TGTGCCAGCAGTTACGTCCAGGGAGGCAATCAGCCCCAGCATTTT.

The CDR3 reads CASSWGASRQETQYF. CDR3 bases: TGTGCCAGCAGTTGGGGGGCCTCAAGACAAGAGACCCAGTACTTC. The rearrangement links TRBV6-5 to TRBJ2-5; D is tentatively TRBD1 or TRBD2 (6 bases each). The V gene's germline CDR1 is MNHEY and CDR2 SVGAGI. V lost 4 bases and J 2 bases, leaving 14 bases between the germline ends. This CDR3 comprises 15 residues.

V is TRBV6-1 and J is TRBJ2-7; D is undetermined. Germline lookup yields CDR1 MNHNS and CDR2 SASEGT. The V and J ends lost 2 bases and 4 bases respectively, with 3 bases between them. The CDR3 has 11 amino acids. DNA for the CDR3: TGTGCCAGCAGTGAAAGGTACGAGCAGTACTTC. This encodes CASSERYEQYF.

The V call is TRBV19, the J call TRBJ1-6; D might be TRBD1 (6 bases). Trimming stripped 7 bases from V and 10 bases from J, with 23 bases between. CDR1 is LNHDA and CDR2 is SQIVND in the germline V gene (reference sequence). CDR3 length: 16 amino acids. The CDR3 DNA reads as TGTGCCAGTAATACGCTTTGGGGGGCGATGGAGTCACCCCTCCACTTT. It encodes CASNTLWGAMESPLHF.

This clone was found a few times. CDR3 amino acids: CASSESGRDSYNEQFF. CDR3 DNA sequence: TGCGCCAGCAGTGAGTCGGGGCGGGACTCCTACAATGAGCAGTTCTTC. V usage is TRBV10-1 and J usage is TRBJ2-1, with a possible D match to TRBD2 (6 bases). The CDR3 is 16 amino acids. Germline V gene sequence: CDR1 WNHNN, CDR2 SYGVQD (reference sequence). The V and J ends lost 0 bases and 0 bases respectively, with 9 bases between them.

This chain joins TRBV7-8 and TRBJ2-1; TRBD2 is a possible D gene (5 bases). The CDR3 runs 15 residues. Germline-derived CDR1 and CDR2 are SGHVS and FQNEAQ. V lost 4 bases to trimming and J lost 4 bases, with 14 bases between them. CDR3 coding DNA: TGTGCCAGCAGCTATCTTCGGGAATTGTACAATGAGCAGTTCTTC. This sequence encodes CASSYLRELYNEQFF.

The chain links TRBV29-1 to TRBJ2-5; perhaps TRBD2 as D (6 bases). The germline CDR1 and CDR2 sequences are SQVTM and ANQGSEA. The CDR3 spans 14 residues. V lost 1 base to trimming and J lost 9 bases, with 18 bases between them. CDR3 sequence: CSVEGEALLGAQYF. CDR3 nucleotides: TGCAGCGTTGAAGGGGAGGCTCTCCTCGGGGCCCAGTACTTC.

Sample share makes this clone large (0.1 to 1%). The chain recombines TRBV9 with TRBJ1-1, with a weak D call TRBD1 (5 bases). Trimming shortened V by 3 bases and J by 6 bases, and 15 bases separated the two germline ends. Germline CDR1 reads SGDLS; CDR2 reads YYNGEE. CDR3 length equals 14 residues. The DNA of the CDR3 is TGTGCCAGCAGCGCCGTTGGGGGTGCGGCTGAAGCTTTCTTT. Encoded protein: CASSAVGGAAEAFF.

The rearrangement joins TRBV28 to TRBJ1-1, with a weak D call TRBD1 (5 bases). V dropped 6 bases and J dropped 4 bases, with 9 bases sitting between them. The germline CDR1 and CDR2 sequences are MDHEN and SYDVKM. The CDR3 loop spans 12 amino acids. The CDR3 coding sequence is TGTGCCAGCAGGGTGGGGACCACTGAAGCTTTCTTT. Translated, it gives CASRVGTTEAFF. Looking up the rest from reference TRBV28 and TRBJ1-1 gives the full variable domain: DVKVTQSSRYLVKRTGEKVFLECVQDMDHENMFWYRQDPGLGLRLIYFSYDVKMKEKGDIPEGYSVSREKKERFSLILESASTNQTSMYLCASRVGTTEAFFGQGTRLTVV.